Given below is one T cell receptor (beta chain) in context. Its antigen is unidentified. The data are from a study of T cells in Graves' hyperthyroidism and ophthalmopathy. Findings of the study overall: The model's output predicted ophthalmopathy at a median of about 6.5 months prior to onset.

TCR beta CDR3 regions were amplified from RNA. Initially, a first-round RT-PCR of the TCR CDR3 employed the HTBI primer set. From the multiplex PCR reads, TCRdb called clonotypes with MiXCR, one entry per CDR3 protein. The table lists approximately 370,000 distinct CDR3 sequences, about 18% of them singletons. CDR3 size: 14 residues. CDR1 and CDR2 (germline): LNHNV, YYDKDF (reference sequence). V lost 4 bases to trimming and J lost 7 bases, with 14 bases between them. The rearrangement joins TRBV15 to TRBJ1-5; possibly TRBD1 for D (5 bases). Sequenced: blood. The receptor comes from a woman in her twenties or thirties with Graves' hyperthyroidism that later progressed to Graves' ophthalmopathy. This chain's CDR3 is CATSNQGEIQPQHF. Here the CDR3 DNA reads TGTGCCACCAGCAATCAGGGAGAAATCCAGCCCCAGCATTTT. Together with reference TRBV15 and TRBJ1-5, the CDR3 gives the full variable domain: DAMVIQNPRYQVTQFGKPVTLSCSQTLNHNVMYWYQQKSSQAPKLLFHYYDKDFNNEADTPDNFQSRRPNTSFCFLDIRSPGLGDTAMYLCATSNQGEIQPQHFGDGTRLSIL.